This T cell receptor beta chain comes out of a study of PD-L1 blockade in urothelial cancer. Study-wide background: At 6 weeks and at 3 weeks (second dose) after treatment start, blood was analyzed.

Using immunoSEQ multiplex PCR, the repertoire was profiled, and TCRdb retains in-frame clones only, with some absent. The sample has about 87,000 clones; roughly 84% are singletons. Indicated time point: pretreatment peripheral blood. The sample here was PBMCs, taken around atezolizumab (anti-PD-L1) treatment. This receptor was obtained from a man aged 60 to 69 with urothelial cancer.

CDR3 residues: CASSVVQGKQYF. CDR3 nucleotides: TGTGCCAGCAGTGTTGTGCAGGGTAAGCAGTACTTC. The rearrangement links TRBV2 to TRBJ2-7; D perhaps matches TRBD1 (5 bases). In germline, CDR1 is SNHLY, CDR2 FYNNEI. CDR3 length equals 12 residues. The V end was cut by 4 bases, the J end by 8 bases, with 12 bases between. Full variable domain (rest looked up from reference TRBV2 and TRBJ2-7): EPEVTQTPSHQVTQMGQEVILRCVPISNHLYFYWYRQILGQKVEFLVSFYNNEISEKSEIFDDQFSVERPDGSNFTLKIRSTKLEDSAMYFCASSVVQGKQYFGPGTRLTVT.